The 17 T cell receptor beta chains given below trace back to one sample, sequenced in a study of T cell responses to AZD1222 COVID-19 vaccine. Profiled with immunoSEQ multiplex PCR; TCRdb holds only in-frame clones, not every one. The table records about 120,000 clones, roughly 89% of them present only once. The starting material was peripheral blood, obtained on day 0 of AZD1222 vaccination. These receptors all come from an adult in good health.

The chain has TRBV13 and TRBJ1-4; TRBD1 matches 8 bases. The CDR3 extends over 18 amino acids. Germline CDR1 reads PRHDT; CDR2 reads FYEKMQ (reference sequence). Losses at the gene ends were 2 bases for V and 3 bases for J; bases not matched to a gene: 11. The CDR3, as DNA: TGTGCCAGCAGCTTATCCCAGGGGCCGACAGGGGCTAATGAAAAACTGTTTTTT. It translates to CASSLSQGPTGANEKLFF.

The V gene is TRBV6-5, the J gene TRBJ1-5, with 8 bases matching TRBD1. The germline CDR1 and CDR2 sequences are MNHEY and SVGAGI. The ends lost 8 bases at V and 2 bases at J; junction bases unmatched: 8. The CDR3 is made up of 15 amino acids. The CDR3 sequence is CASGQGHGGNQPQHF. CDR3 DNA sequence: TGTGCCAGCGGACAGGGCCATGGAGGCAATCAGCCCCAGCATTTT.

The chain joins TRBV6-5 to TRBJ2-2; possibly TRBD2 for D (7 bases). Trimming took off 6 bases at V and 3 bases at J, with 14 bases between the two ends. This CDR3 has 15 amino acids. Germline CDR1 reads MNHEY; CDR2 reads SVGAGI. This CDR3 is CASRQGGADTGELFF. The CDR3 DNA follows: TGTGCCAGCAGACAAGGGGGGGCCGACACCGGGGAGCTGTTTTTT.

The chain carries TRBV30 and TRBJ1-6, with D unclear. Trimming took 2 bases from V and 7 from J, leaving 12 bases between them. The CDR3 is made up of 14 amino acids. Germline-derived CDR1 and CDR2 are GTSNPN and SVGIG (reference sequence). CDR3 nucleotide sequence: TGTGCCTGGAGTCAGGAGGACGTCAATTCACCCCTCCACTTT. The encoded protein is CAWSQEDVNSPLHF.

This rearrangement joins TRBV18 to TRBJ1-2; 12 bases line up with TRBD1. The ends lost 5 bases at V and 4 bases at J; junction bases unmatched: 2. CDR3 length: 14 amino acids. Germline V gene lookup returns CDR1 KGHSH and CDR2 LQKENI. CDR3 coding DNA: TGTGCCAGCTCAAAGGGACAGGGGGCCTATGGCTACACCTTC. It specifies CASSKGQGAYGYTF. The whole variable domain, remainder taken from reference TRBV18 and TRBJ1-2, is NAGVMQNPRHLVRRRGQEARLRCSPMKGHSHVYWYRQLPEEGLKFMVYLQKENIIDESGMPKERFSAEFPKEGPSILRIQQVVRGDSAAYFCASSKGQGAYGYTFGSGTRLTVV.

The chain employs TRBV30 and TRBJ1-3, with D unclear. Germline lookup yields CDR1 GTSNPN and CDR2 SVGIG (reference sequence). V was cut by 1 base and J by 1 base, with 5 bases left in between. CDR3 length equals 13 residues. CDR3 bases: TGTGCCTGGAGTGCCTATTCTGGAAACACCATATATTTT. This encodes CAWSAYSGNTIYF.

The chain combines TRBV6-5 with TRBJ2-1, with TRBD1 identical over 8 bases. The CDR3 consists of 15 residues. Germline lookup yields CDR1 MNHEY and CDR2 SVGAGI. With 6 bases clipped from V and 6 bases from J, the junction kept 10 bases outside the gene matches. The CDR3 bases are TGTGCCAGCAGCGCCGGGACAGGTTACTTCAATGAGCAGTTCTTC. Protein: CASSAGTGYFNEQFF.

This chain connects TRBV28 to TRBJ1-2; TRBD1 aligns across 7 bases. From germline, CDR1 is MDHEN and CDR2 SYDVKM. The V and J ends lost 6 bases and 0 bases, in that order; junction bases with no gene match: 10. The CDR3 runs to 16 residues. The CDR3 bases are TGTGCCAGCAGGCGCCCCGGGACAGAACCTAACTATGGCTACACCTTC. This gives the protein CASRRPGTEPNYGYTF.

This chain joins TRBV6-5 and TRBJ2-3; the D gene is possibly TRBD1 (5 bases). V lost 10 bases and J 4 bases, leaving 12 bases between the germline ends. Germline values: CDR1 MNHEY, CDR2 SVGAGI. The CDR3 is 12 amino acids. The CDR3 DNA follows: TGTGCCACCAGGCAGGGTTCAGATACGCAGTATTTT. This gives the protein CATRQGSDTQYF.

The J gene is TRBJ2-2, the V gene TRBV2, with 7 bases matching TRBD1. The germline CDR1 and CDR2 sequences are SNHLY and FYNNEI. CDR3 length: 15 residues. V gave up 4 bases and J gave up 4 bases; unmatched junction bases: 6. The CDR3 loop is CASSVGPGGTGELFF. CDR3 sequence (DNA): TGTGCCAGCAGTGTCGGTCCAGGGGGCACCGGGGAGCTGTTTTTT.

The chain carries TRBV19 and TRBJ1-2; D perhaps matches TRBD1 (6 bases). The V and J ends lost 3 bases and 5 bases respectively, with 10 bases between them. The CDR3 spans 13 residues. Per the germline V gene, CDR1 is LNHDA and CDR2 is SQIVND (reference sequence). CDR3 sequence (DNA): TGTGCCAGTAGTATGCCCACAGGGTATGGCTACACCTTC. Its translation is CASSMPTGYGYTF.

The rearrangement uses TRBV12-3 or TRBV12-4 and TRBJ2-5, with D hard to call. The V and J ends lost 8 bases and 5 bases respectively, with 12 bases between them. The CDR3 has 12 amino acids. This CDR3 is CASGFSWETQYF. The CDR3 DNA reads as TGTGCCAGCGGATTTTCTTGGGAGACCCAGTACTTC.

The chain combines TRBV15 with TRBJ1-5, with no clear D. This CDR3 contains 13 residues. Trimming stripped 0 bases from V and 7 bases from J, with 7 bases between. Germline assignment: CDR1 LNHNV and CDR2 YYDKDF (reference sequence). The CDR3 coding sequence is TGTGCCACCAGCAGAGATATCGGGCAGCCCCAGCATTTT. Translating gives CATSRDIGQPQHF.

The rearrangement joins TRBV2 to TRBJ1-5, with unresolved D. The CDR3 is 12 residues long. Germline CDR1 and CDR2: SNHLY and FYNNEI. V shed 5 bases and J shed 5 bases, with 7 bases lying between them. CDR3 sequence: CASSSTDQPQHF. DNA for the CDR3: TGTGCCAGCAGTAGTACAGATCAGCCCCAGCATTTT.

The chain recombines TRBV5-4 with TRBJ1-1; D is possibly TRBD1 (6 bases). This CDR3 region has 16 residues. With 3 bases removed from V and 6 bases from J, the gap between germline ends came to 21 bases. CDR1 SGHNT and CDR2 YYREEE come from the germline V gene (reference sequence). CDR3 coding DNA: TGTGCCAGCAGCTCACCCTCGGGGGCGCGAGGCGCTGAAGCTTTCTTT. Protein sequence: CASSSPSGARGAEAFF.

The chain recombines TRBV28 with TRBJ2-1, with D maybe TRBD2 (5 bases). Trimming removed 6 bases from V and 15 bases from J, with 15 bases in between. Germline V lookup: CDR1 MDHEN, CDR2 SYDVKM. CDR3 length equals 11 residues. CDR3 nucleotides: TGTGCCAGCAGGGCGGGCCCATCCCGGTTCTTC. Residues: CASRAGPSRFF. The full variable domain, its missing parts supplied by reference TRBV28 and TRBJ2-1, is DVKVTQSSRYLVKRTGEKVFLECVQDMDHENMFWYRQDPGLGLRLIYFSYDVKMKEKGDIPEGYSVSREKKERFSLILESASTNQTSMYLCASRAGPSRFFGPGTRLTVL.

The CDR3 DNA is TGTGCCAGCAGTCATGGGGCGAGCCTCATATATGGTGGCTACACCTTC. It encodes CASSHGASLIYGGYTF. The chain employs TRBV27 and TRBJ1-2; D is possibly TRBD1 (5 bases). Trimming took 5 bases from V and 7 from J, leaving 23 bases between them. Germline V gene data show CDR1 as MNHEY and CDR2 as SMNVEV (reference sequence). The CDR3 extends over 16 amino acids.